These T cell receptor beta chains were read from a single sample in a study of T cells after yellow fever vaccination. TCRdb reanalysed the 5' RACE reads using MiXCR and keeps one entry per CDR3 protein. The data show approximately 510,000 distinct CDR3 sequences, 21% seen once. Material: PBMCs, obtained about 20 days after the first yellow fever vaccination. Receptor source: a man aged 18 to 35 who received the YFV17D yellow fever vaccine. The CDR3 runs from the conserved cysteine through the conserved F or W. Each record gives: J gene, clone size, V gene, D gene, CDR3 DNA, CDR3 protein. The D gene is left open where the match is weak. Clone size is not always given. Where it is, it says once, few, many or a class for expanded clones.

>TRBJ2-3|.|TRBV5-4|.
TGTGCCAGCAGCTTAAAGGGGGGCCAGGACACAGATACGCAGTATTTT
CASSLKGGQDTDTQYF
>TRBJ2-5|.|TRBV2|.
TGTGCCAGCACCCGGTGGGCGCGAGAGACCCAGTACTTC
CASTRWARETQYF
>TRBJ1-1|.|TRBV7-2|.
TGTGCCAGCAGCTCTGAAGGCCGGGTGGGCACTGAAGCTTTCTTT
CASSSEGRVGTEAFF
>TRBJ2-7|few|TRBV7-2|TRBD1
TGTGCCAGCAGCTTCCGGACAGGGAACAATTTCTACGAGCAGTACTTC
CASSFRTGNNFYEQYF
>TRBJ2-5|few|TRBV7-9|.
TGTGCCAGCAGGTTACGGGAGAGACAAGAGACCCAGTACTTC
CASRLRERQETQYF
>TRBJ2-3|.|TRBV19|.
TGTGCCAGTACCCGGGTCGGGATAACAGATATGCAGTATTTT
CASTRVGITDMQYF
>TRBJ1-2|few|TRBV24-1|.
TGTGCCACCAGTGATTTGCAGGGCTATGGCTACACCTTC
CATSDLQGYGYTF
>TRBJ2-1|.|TRBV12-3/TRBV12-4|.
TGTGCCAGCAGTTCCTGTCGACTGGGGGTGGATTGTGAGCAGTTCTTC
CASSSCRLGVDCEQFF
>TRBJ1-2|.|TRBV11-2|.
TGTGCCAGCAGCTTAAGGGGCCCGGACAGAACGCTAAACTATGGCTACACCTTC
CASSLRGPDRTLNYGYTF
>TRBJ2-5|.|TRBV12-3/TRBV12-4|TRBD2
TGTGCCAGCAGTTCGTTAGCGGGGGTGAGTCGAGAGACCCAGTACTTC
CASSSLAGVSRETQYF
>TRBJ1-4|.|TRBV5-1|.
TGCGCCAGCAGCGCGGGACAACTTGCAACTAATGAAAAACTGTTTTTT
CASSAGQLATNEKLFF
>TRBJ1-3|few|TRBV3-1|.
TGTGCCAGCAGCCAAGAAGGGCAGGGGAGTGGAAACACCATATATTTT
CASSQEGQGSGNTIYF
>TRBJ2-5|.|TRBV11-1|TRBD2
TGTGCCAGCAGCCCCCGGAACTCTCTCGGACTAGCGGGGAAAGAGACCCAGTACTTC
CASSPRNSLGLAGKETQYF
>TRBJ1-1|.|TRBV7-2|TRBD1
TGTGCCAGCAGCCCCAGACAGGGGGCAAAGAACACTGAAGCTTTCTTT
CASSPRQGAKNTEAFF
>TRBJ1-1|.|TRBV6-5|.
TGTGCCAGCAGTTACTTCGGCAGGAGGAACACTGAAGCTTTCTTT
CASSYFGRRNTEAFF
>TRBJ2-7|.|TRBV5-6|.
TGTGCCAGCAGCGGGAGTATTGGGGCCGAGCAGTACTTC
CASSGSIGAEQYF
>TRBJ2-5|.|TRBV7-9|TRBD2
TGTGCCAGCAGCTTAACACGGGGGGACCCAGAGACCCAGTACTTC
CASSLTRGDPETQYF
>TRBJ2-5|few|TRBV10-3|.
TGTGCCATCAGCGCCAGGGCAGGGGAGGGTGAGACCCAGTACTTC
CAISARAGEGETQYF
>TRBJ2-2|.|TRBV10-3|.
TGTGCCATCAGTGACCGAACAGATACCGGGGAGCTGTTTTTT
CAISDRTDTGELFF
>TRBJ2-3|few|TRBV6-1|TRBD2
TGTGCCAGCAGTGCAATGGGACTAGCGGGGAGCACAGATACGCAGTATTTT
CASSAMGLAGSTDTQYF
>TRBJ2-2|.|TRBV4-3|TRBD1
TGCGCCAGCAGCCCGAGTTGGGCAGGGGGCAGGACCGGGGAGCTGTTTTTT
CASSPSWAGGRTGELFF
>TRBJ2-1|.|TRBV20-1|.
TGCAGTGCTAGCCACGGACCCATAGGGTACAATGAGCAGTTCTTC
CSASHGPIGYNEQFF
>TRBJ2-1|few|TRBV10-1|.
TGCGCCAGCTCCTCCCTAGGGAGTGAGCAGTTCTTC
CASSSLGSEQFF
>TRBJ2-4|.|TRBV13|.
TGTGCCAGCAGCTTAGGTTACATTCAGTACTTC
CASSLGYIQYF
>TRBJ1-4|.|TRBV4-2|.
TGTGCCAGCAGCCAAGGTTCACTCAAAACTAATGAAAAACTGTTTTTT
CASSQGSLKTNEKLFF
>TRBJ2-1|many|TRBV6-5|TRBD2
TGTGCCAGCAGCCTAACCGGGACTAGCGGGATATCGGGCAATGAGCAGTTCTTC
CASSLTGTSGISGNEQFF
>TRBJ2-3|.|TRBV7-2|.
TGTGCCAGCAGCTTAGGGGGTGGGGGCCAAACAGATACGCAGTATTTT
CASSLGGGGQTDTQYF
>TRBJ2-3|many|TRBV6-5|TRBD2
TGTGCCAGCAGTTACTTGGGACTAGGGGGAGATACGCAGTATTTT
CASSYLGLGGDTQYF
>TRBJ2-3|few|TRBV6-5|.
TGTGCCAGCAGTTACTCTCCGAGCTCTAGCACAGATACGCAGTATTTT
CASSYSPSSSTDTQYF
>TRBJ1-1|.|TRBV20-1|TRBD1
TGCAGTGCTAGACGGAACCCGGGACAGGTGAACACTGAAGCTTTCTTT
CSARRNPGQVNTEAFF
>TRBJ1-5|.|TRBV20-1|.
TGCAGTGCTTGGGAGCCCAATCAGCCCCAGCATTTT
CSAWEPNQPQHF
>TRBJ2-1|many|TRBV19|.
TGTGCCAGTATGGAGGGGGCCGCGCGTGAGCAGTTCTTC
CASMEGAAREQFF
>TRBJ2-3|.|TRBV5-1|.
TGCGCCAGCAGCTTGGTGGGCGGGAGCACAGATACGCAGTATTTT
CASSLVGGSTDTQYF
>TRBJ1-4|.|TRBV12-3/TRBV12-4|.
TGTGCCAGTTGCGACAGGTCAACTAATGAAAAACTGTTTTTT
CASCDRSTNEKLFF
>TRBJ1-3|many|TRBV12-3/TRBV12-4|.
TGTGCCAGCAGCTTAGCAGCAGCGGCCACCATATATTTT
CASSLAAAATIYF
>TRBJ1-6|few|TRBV5-1|TRBD1
TGCGCCAGCAGCTTGGACGGGACAGACTATAATTCACCCCTCCACTTT
CASSLDGTDYNSPLHF
>TRBJ2-4|.|TRBV15|.
TGTGCCACCAGCAGAGATCGGGGCAGGGGTAACATTCAGTACTTC
CATSRDRGRGNIQYF
>TRBJ1-2|few|TRBV20-1|TRBD1
TGCAGTACACCCGACAGGGGCTATGGCTACACCTTC
CSTPDRGYGYTF
>TRBJ1-1|.|TRBV4-3|.
TGCGCCAGCAGCCAAATAAGGACTTCCACTGAAGCTTTCTTT
CASSQIRTSTEAFF
>TRBJ2-1|few|TRBV12-3/TRBV12-4|.
TGTGCCAGCAGTCCCACGGTTGGTAGTCCCAATGAGCAGTTCTTC
CASSPTVGSPNEQFF
>TRBJ1-5|.|TRBV5-6|.
TGTGCCAGCAGCTTGTGGGCTGGCCGCGGGGGCAATCAGCCCCAGCATTTT
CASSLWAGRGGNQPQHF
>TRBJ1-2|.|TRBV20-1|TRBD1
TGCAGTGCTACCGCTACCGGGACAGACTATGGCTACACCTTC
CSATATGTDYGYTF
>TRBJ1-6|.|TRBV7-2|.
TGTGCCAGCAGCTTAGAACAGGAACTCTATTCACCCCTCCACTTT
CASSLEQELYSPLHF
>TRBJ2-7|.|TRBV25-1|.
TGTGCCAGCAGCGTACAGGGAGACGAGCAGTACTTC
CASSVQGDEQYF
>TRBJ2-1|.|TRBV5-1|.
TGCGCCAGCAGCTTCGATCGGCAAGGGCGGTCCTACAATGAGCAGTTCTTC
CASSFDRQGRSYNEQFF
>TRBJ2-3|few|TRBV5-1|TRBD2
TGCGCCAGCAGCTTTCTAGCGGGGAGCGAGGATACGCAGTATTTT
CASSFLAGSEDTQYF
>TRBJ2-1|many|TRBV20-1|TRBD2
TGCAGTGCTGATAGCGGGGGGGCGTACAATGAGCAGTTCTTC
CSADSGGAYNEQFF
>TRBJ2-5|few|TRBV5-6|.
TGTGCCAGCAAACGCGACGGGATCCAAGAGACCCAGTACTTC
CASKRDGIQETQYF
>TRBJ2-7|.|TRBV11-2|.
TGTGCCAGCAGCTTTTCGACAGGTCACTCCTACGAGCAGTACTTC
CASSFSTGHSYEQYF
>TRBJ2-2|few|TRBV12-3/TRBV12-4|.
TGTGCCAGCAGTCTAAACGGGGTGAACACCGGGGAGCTGTTTTTT
CASSLNGVNTGELFF
>TRBJ2-2|.|TRBV7-3|.
TGTGCCAGCAGCCCCAGGGTAACCGGGGAGCTGTTTTTT
CASSPRVTGELFF